These 13 T cell receptor beta chains were sequenced from one sample in a study of shared clonotypes between healthy human individuals (dated by TCRdb to the early 2020s). CD8 naive samples were CD45RO-negative cells positively selected for CCR7, giving a CD45RA+CCR7+ population that excluded TemRA cells. Library prep was done by the immunoSEQ multiplex PCR assay. Sourced from immuneACCESS, this table was stored by TCRdb with only in-frame sequences that have V and J called. A share of the clones is absent; for the studies checked, an unresolved V gene accounts for under half, and the remainder has no known explanation. This sample is represented by about 2 million clones; over 85% of them were singletons. The ten largest make up more than 0.95% of the sample. The specimen sequenced was naive CD8+ T cells sorted from blood. The intended sense of this specimen's cell subset or site label: CD45RA+CCR7+. The receptors originated from a man aged 18-30 years in good health.

Worth noting for this clone: This specimen includes other DNA sequences encoding the same CDR3. The chain carries TRBV6-1 and TRBJ2-7; weak D call: TRBD2 (6 bases). V was clipped by 0 bases and J by 3 bases, with 6 bases between them. Germline CDR1 is MNHNS and CDR2 is SASEGT. This CDR3 spans 13 amino acids. The CDR3 DNA reads as TGTGCCAGCAGTGAAGCGCGGGGCTACGAGCAGTACTTC. Protein product: CASSEARGYEQYF.

The chain is built from TRBV2 and TRBJ1-1; a possible D gene is TRBD1 (5 bases). Looked up from germline, CDR1 is SNHLY and CDR2 is FYNNEI. This CDR3 spans 14 amino acids. Trimming cost V 3 bases and J 1 base, with 9 bases left between them. CDR3 protein: CASSDGGKNTEAFF. The CDR3 region has the DNA TGTGCCAGCAGTGACGGGGGAAAGAACACTGAAGCTTTCTTT.

The chain links TRBV13 to TRBJ1-1, with D possibly TRBD1 on 5 matching bases. Per germline, CDR1 PRHDT and CDR2 FYEKMQ (reference sequence). The length of the CDR3 is 14 residues. Trimming took off 5 bases at V and 3 bases at J, with 13 bases between the two ends. CDR3 nucleotides: TGTGCCAGCAGCCCAACAGAAGGGGACACTGAAGCTTTCTTT. It translates to CASSPTEGDTEAFF.

The chain has TRBV9 and TRBJ2-7, with 9 nucleotides matching TRBD1. Germline V lookup: CDR1 SGDLS, CDR2 YYNGEE. This CDR3 is 14 amino acids long. V trimming: 3 bases; J trimming: 4 bases; junction bases outside the gene matches: 5. The CDR3 here is CASSATGQGYEQYF. Here the CDR3 DNA reads TGTGCCAGCAGCGCTACCGGACAGGGGTACGAGCAGTACTTC.

The chain employs TRBV7-6 and TRBJ2-7; 9 bases agree with TRBD1. This CDR3 contains 16 residues. V lost 2 bases, J lost 5 bases, and 10 bases stayed unmatched. Germline V gives CDR1 SGHVS, CDR2 FNYEAQ. The CDR3 loop reads CASSLLAGTGNHEQYF. The CDR3, as DNA: TGTGCCAGCAGCTTATTAGCCGGGACAGGGAACCACGAGCAGTACTTC. Full variable domain (outside the CDR3, taken from reference TRBV7-6 and TRBJ2-7): GAGVSQSPRYKVTKRGQDVALRCDPISGHVSLYWYRQALGQGPEFLTYFNYEAQQDKSGLPNDRFSAERPEGSISTLTIQRTEQRDSAMYRCASSLLAGTGNHEQYFGPGTRLTVT.

This chain joins TRBV2 and TRBJ1-3; TRBD1 is a possible D gene (6 bases). The germline V gene encodes CDR1 SNHLY and CDR2 FYNNEI. The CDR3 loop spans 13 amino acids. V was pared by 6 bases and J by 0 bases, with 6 bases between. This CDR3 is CASRDSSGNTIYF. In nucleotides, the CDR3 is TGTGCCAGCAGGGACAGCTCTGGAAACACCATATATTTT.

This CDR3 is CASSQEGAGLAGFNEQFF. The CDR3 DNA is TGTGCCAGCAGCCAAGAAGGTGCTGGACTAGCGGGGTTCAATGAGCAGTTCTTC. The genes are TRBV14 and TRBJ2-1; TRBD2 matches at 12 bases. The CDR3 contains 18 residues. J gave up 6 bases and V 0 bases, and 9 bases lay outside the gene matches. Looked up from germline, CDR1 is SGHDN and CDR2 is FVKESK. The variable domain in full, completed from reference TRBV14 and TRBJ2-1, reads EAGVTQFPSHSVIEKGQTVTLRCDPISGHDNLYWYRRVMGKEIKFLLHFVKESKQDESGMPNNRFLAERTGGTYSTLKVQPAELEDSGVYFCASSQEGAGLAGFNEQFFGPGTRLTVL.

This chain links TRBV18 with TRBJ2-2; no firm D call. V lost 0 bases and J 5 bases, leaving 7 bases between the germline ends. The germline CDR1 and CDR2 sequences are KGHSH and LQKENI. This CDR3 region has 14 residues. The CDR3 loop is CASSPPSRTGELFF. DNA for the CDR3: TGTGCCAGCTCACCACCGTCTAGAACCGGGGAGCTGTTTTTT.

The genes are TRBV5-1 and TRBJ1-1, with 7 nucleotides matching TRBD1. The junction had 8 bases not matched to a gene; V was cut back by 4 bases and J by 5 bases. Germline V lookup: CDR1 SGHRS, CDR2 YFSETQ. The CDR3 is 14 amino acids. CDR3 sequence: CASSITGAGTEAFF. In DNA, the CDR3 is TGCGCCAGCAGCATTACAGGGGCAGGGACTGAAGCTTTCTTT.

V gene TRBV30 combines with J gene TRBJ1-2, with 9 bases matching TRBD1. V lost 0 bases, J lost 8 bases, and 7 bases stayed unmatched. This CDR3 contains 14 residues. Germline loops: CDR1 GTSNPN, CDR2 SVGIG (reference sequence). This chain's CDR3 is CAWSVRGTGKGYTF. CDR3 in DNA: TGTGCCTGGAGTGTACGTGGGACAGGGAAGGGCTACACCTTC.

This chain connects TRBV11-2 to TRBJ1-5; 10 bases line up with TRBD1. The V gene end was trimmed by 5 bases and the J gene end by 7 bases; junction bases not matched to a gene: 2. Looked up from germline, CDR1 is SGHAT and CDR2 is FQNNGV. The CDR3 covers 13 residues. The CDR3 spells CASSKDRGQPQHF. The CDR3, as DNA: TGTGCCAGCAGCAAGGACAGGGGGCAGCCCCAGCATTTT.

V usage is TRBV4-1 and J usage is TRBJ2-1; TRBD2 aligns across 9 bases. Germline trimming cut 4 bases from V and 2 bases from J; bases unmatched to any gene: 9. The length of the CDR3 is 17 residues. In germline, CDR1 is MGHRA, CDR2 YSYEKL. The DNA of the CDR3 is TGCGCCAGCAGCCCGAGAGGGACTAGCACACCCTACAATGAGCAGTTCTTC. It encodes CASSPRGTSTPYNEQFF.

This chain links TRBV7-2 with TRBJ2-1, with D hard to call. The CDR3 spans 12 residues. The V gene lost 0 bases and the J gene lost 7 bases, with 4 bases spanning the gap. CDR1 SGHTA and CDR2 FQGNSA come from the germline V gene. The CDR3 protein is CASSLADNEQFF. The CDR3, as DNA: TGTGCCAGCAGCTTAGCGGATAATGAGCAGTTCTTC.